This entry describes one T cell receptor beta chain. The antigen remains unidentified. Autoimmune disease history or systemic immunosuppression led to patients being barred. Sampled blood was obtained at baseline, cycle 4 day 1, and cycle 7 day 1. Clones were sequenced by immunoSEQ multiplex PCR, and TCRdb holds only the in-frame ones, with some missing. The table includes 35,000 to 50,000 clones, 80% to 90% detected once. This record comes from a study of OX40 agonist ivuxolimab in advanced cancers. Whole-study context: While on treatment, patients had intravenous ivuxolimab at 0.01 to 10 mg/kg every 2 weeks. Study conclusions and caveats: More expanded clones were seen, on average, in CD8+ T cells than in CD4+.

The germline gives CDR1 LGHNT, CDR2 FRNRAP. The CDR3 is made up of 12 amino acids. The V end lost 2 bases, the J end lost 10 bases, and 9 bases lay between the germline ends. This sequence joins TRBV12-5 and TRBJ2-1; D not resolved. The source material was CD4+ or CD8+ T cells sorted from blood, sampled in a trial of the OX40 agonist ivuxolimab. The receptor was isolated from an adult with an advanced solid tumor such as melanoma, head and neck, liver or kidney cancer. In nucleotides, the CDR3 is TGTGCTAGTGGTTTGTCCCCTCGGGAGCAGTTCTTC. Residues: CASGLSPREQFF.